Following are 27 T cell receptor beta chains from one sample sequenced in a study of cytomegalovirus exposure and HLA in healthy donors. The PCR was carried out with 60 Vbeta primers and 13 Jbeta primers. Libraries were prepared by immunoSEQ multiplex PCR; TCRdb keeps only in-frame clonotypes and omits some of them. The table for this sample gives approximately 210,000 clones. Material for sequencing was PBMCs. The receptors come from a woman in her 30s in good health and CMV-seropositive.

This sequence joins TRBV19 and TRBJ2-5; 7 bases align to TRBD2. Germline V gene data show CDR1 as LNHDA and CDR2 as SQIVND (reference sequence). V gave up 9 bases and J gave up 7 bases; unmatched junction bases: 14. The CDR3 runs to 14 residues. CDR3 loop: CASSLASGVRTQYF. DNA of the CDR3: TGTGCCAGCAGCCTTGCTAGCGGTGTGAGGACCCAGTACTTC. Full variable domain (missing parts from reference TRBV19 and TRBJ2-5): DGGITQSPKYLFRKEGQNVTLSCEQNLNHDAMYWYRQDPGQGLRLIYYSQIVNDFQKGDIAEGYSVSREKKESFPLTVTSAQKNPTAFYLCASSLASGVRTQYFGPGTRLLVL.

The V call is TRBV19, the J call TRBJ2-7; TRBD1 matches at 7 bases. The V gene's germline CDR1 is LNHDA and CDR2 SQIVND (reference sequence). V shed 6 bases, J shed 3 bases, and the junction held 8 bases outside the gene matches. This CDR3 is 14 amino acids long. The CDR3 loop is CASSLKQGIYEQYF. DNA for the CDR3: TGTGCCAGTAGCTTAAAACAGGGGATCTACGAGCAGTACTTC.

The V gene is TRBV6-5, the J gene TRBJ1-5, with TRBD1 as a possible D gene (6 bases). The CDR3 has 12 residues. The germline V gene has CDR1 MNHEY and CDR2 SVGAGI. V was trimmed by 5 bases and J by 10 bases, leaving 12 bases between them. The CDR3 DNA sequence: TGTGCCAGCAGTACGTCAGGGGAACCCCAGCATTTT. It is translated as CASSTSGEPQHF.

The chain joins TRBV7-9 to TRBJ1-1; TRBD1 agrees at 7 bases. Germline CDR1 reads SEHNR; CDR2 reads FQNEAQ (reference sequence). This CDR3 is 14 amino acids long. V trimming: 1 base; J trimming: 5 bases; junction bases outside the gene matches: 4. CDR3 sequence: CASSLGGQNTEAFF. CDR3 bases: TGTGCCAGCAGCTTAGGGGGACAGAATACTGAAGCTTTCTTT.

The rearrangement uses TRBV14 and TRBJ2-3, with TRBD2 matching over 9 bases. With V trimmed by 4 bases and J by 2 bases, 7 bases remained unmatched. The CDR3 runs to 16 residues. Germline loops: CDR1 SGHDN, CDR2 FVKESK. CDR3 in DNA: TGTGCCAGCAGCCGATTACTAGCGGGCGACACAGATACGCAGTATTTT. It translates to CASSRLLAGDTDTQYF. Filled out from reference TRBV14 and TRBJ2-3, the complete variable domain reads EAGVTQFPSHSVIEKGQTVTLRCDPISGHDNLYWYRRVMGKEIKFLLHFVKESKQDESGMPNNRFLAERTGGTYSTLKVQPAELEDSGVYFCASSRLLAGDTDTQYFGPGTRLTVL.

This chain joins TRBV7-8 and TRBJ2-1; the match to TRBD2 covers 14 bases. Germline V gene data show CDR1 as SGHVS and CDR2 as FQNEAQ. The ends lost 5 bases at V and 10 bases at J; junction bases unmatched: 7. This CDR3 is 15 amino acids long. CDR3 sequence: CASSLGLAGVGEQFF. The CDR3 DNA reads as TGTGCCAGCAGCCTGGGACTAGCGGGGGTCGGGGAGCAGTTCTTC.

V gene TRBV6-1 combines with J gene TRBJ2-2; 7 nucleotides align to TRBD1. V dropped 6 bases and J dropped 7; count of bases not matched to a gene: 2. The CDR3 has 12 residues. The germline gives CDR1 MNHNS, CDR2 SASEGT. This chain's CDR3 is CASRAGGGELFF. In nucleotides, the CDR3 is TGTGCCAGCAGGGCAGGGGGCGGGGAGCTGTTTTTT.

The CDR3 spells CASSSGGYQPQHF. Written as DNA, the CDR3 is TGTGCCAGCAGTTCGGGGGGCTATCAGCCCCAGCATTTT. This chain links TRBV27 with TRBJ1-5, with D possibly TRBD1 on 6 matching bases. CDR1 MNHEY and CDR2 SMNVEV come from the germline V gene (reference sequence). This CDR3 has 13 residues. Trimming removed 4 bases at V and 5 bases at J, with 9 bases between.

The rearrangement links TRBV6-1 to TRBJ2-7; TRBD2 might be the D (6 bases). Germline values: CDR1 MNHNS, CDR2 SASEGT. The CDR3 is made up of 14 amino acids. V was trimmed by 8 bases and J by 0 bases, leaving 14 bases between them. This CDR3 is CASRRDGSSYEQYF. The CDR3 nucleotides read TGTGCCAGCCGGAGGGACGGGAGCTCCTACGAGCAGTACTTC.

The chain couples TRBV21-1 to TRBJ2-1; TRBD2 reflects the table's D call only, with no check against the DNA. TRBV21-1 corresponds to a pseudogene. The CDR3 loop spans 11 amino acids. CDR3 bases: TGTGCCAGCAGCAAAGGTAGGAGGCAGTTCTTC. Its translation is CASSKGRRQFF.

V is TRBV18 and J is TRBJ2-7, with 7 bases that match TRBD1. This CDR3 spans 15 amino acids. Germline CDR1 reads KGHSH; CDR2 reads LQKENI. V dropped 3 bases and J dropped 2; count of bases not matched to a gene: 7. The CDR3 DNA sequence: TGTGCCAGCTCACCTCGACAGGGAGCCCCCTACGAGCAGTACTTC. It codes for CASSPRQGAPYEQYF.

The chain recombines TRBV6-1 with TRBJ1-2, with D possibly being TRBD1 (5 bases). Between the trimmed V and J ends, which lost 1 base and 5 bases, there was a span of 11 bases. CDR3 size: 14 residues. The germline CDR1 and CDR2 sequences are MNHNS and SASEGT. CDR3 in DNA: TGTGCCAGCAGTGAAGTTGGGGACTTTTATGGCTACACCTTC. Amino acid sequence: CASSEVGDFYGYTF.

This chain connects TRBV5-1 to TRBJ2-3; 8 bases fit TRBD2. From germline, CDR1 is SGHRS and CDR2 YFSETQ. V shed 0 bases and J 4 bases; nucleotides not matched to a gene: 13. CDR3 length equals 18 residues. CDR3 loop: CASSLEAAGGIGADTQYF. CDR3 DNA sequence: TGCGCCAGCAGCTTGGAGGCGGCGGGAGGTATTGGCGCAGATACGCAGTATTTT.

The gene calls are TRBV18 and TRBJ2-5, with TRBD2 identical over 12 bases. The germline V gene encodes CDR1 KGHSH and CDR2 LQKENI. V shed 2 bases and J 9 bases; nucleotides not matched to a gene: 7. This CDR3 is built from 15 residues. CDR3 in DNA: TGTGCCAGCTCACCAGGACTAGCGGGGAAAGGGGCCCAGTACTTC. It specifies CASSPGLAGKGAQYF. Using reference TRBV18 and TRBJ2-5 for the parts outside the CDR3, the full variable domain is NAGVMQNPRHLVRRRGQEARLRCSPMKGHSHVYWYRQLPEEGLKFMVYLQKENIIDESGMPKERFSAEFPKEGPSILRIQQVVRGDSAAYFCASSPGLAGKGAQYFGPGTRLLVL.

The V call is TRBV4-1, the J call TRBJ1-1, with D uncertain. The CDR3 runs 15 residues. Trimming pared 0 bases from V and 3 bases from J, leaving 11 bases between. Per the germline V gene, CDR1 is MGHRA and CDR2 is YSYEKL. The CDR3 region is CASSQDRSLHTEAFF. Here the CDR3 DNA reads TGCGCCAGCAGCCAAGATCGGTCCCTCCACACTGAAGCTTTCTTT.

The chain has TRBV27 and TRBJ2-5, with D possibly TRBD1 on 6 matching bases. Trimming stripped 7 bases from V and 0 bases from J, with 9 bases between. The CDR3 runs 13 residues. Germline-derived CDR1 and CDR2 are MNHEY and SMNVEV (reference sequence). The CDR3 DNA reads as TGTGCCAGCACCGGACAGAACCAAGAGACCCAGTACTTC. Protein: CASTGQNQETQYF.

V and J are TRBV5-4 and TRBJ2-7, with TRBD2 matching over 13 bases. This CDR3 is built from 17 residues. Germline V CDR1 and CDR2: SGHNT, YYREEE (reference sequence). V lost 4 bases to trimming and J lost 2 bases; unmatched junction nucleotides: 9. CDR3 in DNA: TGTGCCAGCAGCAATCCGGGACTAGCGGGGAGGACCTACGAGCAGTACTTC. Translation gives CASSNPGLAGRTYEQYF.

This chain uses TRBV9 with TRBJ2-1; 8 bases line up with TRBD2. The CDR3 is 15 amino acids. Trimming took 4 bases from V and 6 from J; bases not matched to a gene: 9. The germline gives CDR1 SGDLS, CDR2 YYNGEE. CDR3 DNA: TGTGCCAGCAGCTCACTCGGGACTAGACTCAATGAGCAGTTCTTC. Protein: CASSSLGTRLNEQFF.

V gene TRBV6-1 combines with J gene TRBJ2-2; 8 nucleotides match TRBD1. In germline, CDR1 is MNHNS, CDR2 SASEGT. The CDR3 covers 14 residues. The V gene end was trimmed by 2 bases and the J gene end by 6 bases; junction bases not matched to a gene: 2. CDR3 residues: CASSEQGAAGELFF. As DNA, the CDR3 is TGTGCCAGCAGTGAACAGGGGGCAGCCGGGGAGCTGTTTTTT.

The rearrangement joins TRBV29-1 to TRBJ2-7; 8 bases match TRBD2. Germline lookup yields CDR1 SQVTM and CDR2 ANQGSEA. This CDR3 spans 12 amino acids. With V trimmed by 6 bases and J by 6 bases, 7 bases remained unmatched. CDR3 loop: CSVRTGLGEQYF. The DNA of the CDR3 is TGCAGCGTCCGAACGGGACTAGGCGAGCAGTACTTC.

The chain couples TRBV5-1 to TRBJ2-7, with 9 bases identical to TRBD2. Germline-derived CDR1 and CDR2 are SGHRS and YFSETQ. The junction had 10 bases not matched to a gene; V was cut back by 1 base and J by 2 bases. The CDR3 extends over 17 amino acids. The CDR3 reads CASSLTGLATPAYEQYF. In nucleotides, the CDR3 is TGCGCCAGCAGCTTGACGGGACTAGCCACCCCGGCCTACGAGCAGTACTTC.

This sequence joins TRBV7-8 and TRBJ2-1; tentatively, D is TRBD2 (5 bases). V lost 7 bases and J 6 bases, leaving 22 bases between the germline ends. Germline CDR1 reads SGHVS; CDR2 reads FQNEAQ. The CDR3 is 16 residues long. The CDR3 here is CASTIEGYLTGNEQFF. CDR3 sequence (DNA): TGTGCCAGCACGATCGAGGGATATCTTACTGGCAATGAGCAGTTCTTC. Together with reference TRBV7-8 and TRBJ2-1, the CDR3 gives the full variable domain: GAGVSQSPRYKVAKRGQDVALRCDPISGHVSLFWYQQALGQGPEFLTYFQNEAQLDKSGLPSDRFFAERPEGSVSTLKIQRTQQEDSAVYLCASTIEGYLTGNEQFFGPGTRLTVL.

This chain connects TRBV7-6 to TRBJ1-3; TRBD1 matches at 8 bases. The CDR3 has 13 residues. J gave up 7 bases and V 5 bases, and 4 bases lay outside the gene matches. Germline-derived CDR1 and CDR2 are SGHVS and FNYEAQ. In nucleotides, the CDR3 is TGTGCCAGCAGCCCTACAGGGGGGAACACCATATATTTT. This codes for CASSPTGGNTIYF.

The chain has TRBV6-5 and TRBJ1-2; tentatively, D is TRBD1 (6 bases). The CDR3 totals 15 residues. V was trimmed by 0 bases and J by 4 bases, leaving 12 bases between them. Germline-derived CDR1 and CDR2 are MNHEY and SVGAGI. Here the CDR3 DNA reads TGTGCCAGCAGTTACTCGGACAGAATCGTCTATGGCTACACCTTC. This codes for CASSYSDRIVYGYTF.

V and J are TRBV7-9 and TRBJ2-3, with D possibly being TRBD2 (5 bases). Trimming cost V 7 bases and J 6 bases, with 17 bases left between them. Per germline, CDR1 SEHNR and CDR2 FQNEAQ (reference sequence). This CDR3 has 14 residues. CDR3 loop: CASTPWGSGDTQYF. DNA for the CDR3: TGTGCCAGCACCCCCTGGGGTTCGGGGGATACGCAGTATTTT.

The chain carries TRBV18 and TRBJ1-2, with D possibly TRBD1 on 5 matching bases. Germline CDR1 is KGHSH and CDR2 is LQKENI. V lost 0 bases, J lost 6 bases, and 14 bases lay in between. The CDR3 spans 15 residues. CDR3 bases: TGTGCCAGCTCACCACCATCGAGAGGGGAGGATGGCTACACCTTC. This gives the protein CASSPPSRGEDGYTF.

The genes are TRBV29-1 and TRBJ1-1; 8 bases are shared with TRBD1. The V and J ends lost 4 bases and 3 bases, in that order; junction bases with no gene match: 10. This CDR3 is 15 amino acids long. From germline, CDR1 is SQVTM and CDR2 ANQGSEA. Written as DNA, the CDR3 is TGCAGCGTTGTTGTCAGGGGGCCTCGGTACACTGAAGCTTTCTTT. This translates into CSVVVRGPRYTEAFF.